This is a list of T cell receptor beta chains from one sample in a study of shared clonotypes between healthy human individuals. Here immunoSEQ multiplex PCR was the method, and the copy in TCRdb shows in-frame clones only, minus some. Of about 640,000 clones listed, about 78% are singletons. Sequenced sample: memory CD4+ T cells sorted from blood. These receptors all come from a woman in her 30s in good health. CDR3s include the opening cysteine and the closing phenylalanine or tryptophan. The order of the fields is J gene, clone size, CDR3 length, D gene, V gene, CDR3 DNA, CDR3 protein. The D gene is left open where the match is weak. The listing skips clone size in some rows; elsewhere it reads once, few, many or a size class.

j_gene: TRBJ2-2; abundance: few; len: 14; d_gene: NA; v_gene: TRBV28; CDR3nt: TGTGCCAGTATCCCGGGACATAACACCGGGGAGCTGTTTTTT; CDR3aa: CASIPGHNTGELFF
j_gene: TRBJ1-2; abundance: NA; len: 12; d_gene: TRBD1; v_gene: TRBV29-1; CDR3nt: TGCAGCGTTGAAGCAGGGGGGTATGGCTACACCTTC; CDR3aa: CSVEAGGYGYTF
j_gene: TRBJ2-5; abundance: few; len: 14; d_gene: TRBD2; v_gene: TRBV18; CDR3nt: TGTGCCAGCTCACCCCCGGGACTAATGGAGACCCAGTACTTC; CDR3aa: CASSPPGLMETQYF
j_gene: TRBJ2-3; abundance: once; len: 15; d_gene: TRBD2; v_gene: TRBV6-6; CDR3nt: TGTGCCAGCAGTGGGACTAGCGGGTGGACAGATACGCAGTATTTT; CDR3aa: CASSGTSGWTDTQYF
j_gene: TRBJ2-7; abundance: few; len: 14; d_gene: TRBD2; v_gene: TRBV11-2; CDR3nt: TGTGCCAGCAGCTTAGCACTAGCGGGAGCCGAGCAGTACTTC; CDR3aa: CASSLALAGAEQYF
j_gene: TRBJ2-7; abundance: NA; len: 16; d_gene: NA; v_gene: TRBV11-1; CDR3nt: TGTGCCAGCAGCTTAGGAAGGACGTTAAGCTCCTACGAGCAGTACTTC; CDR3aa: CASSLGRTLSSYEQYF
j_gene: TRBJ2-1; abundance: NA; len: 15; d_gene: TRBD2; v_gene: TRBV27; CDR3nt: TGTGCCAGCAGTTGGACTAGCGGGGGAATCAATGAGCAGTTCTTC; CDR3aa: CASSWTSGGINEQFF
j_gene: TRBJ2-5; abundance: NA; len: 15; d_gene: NA; v_gene: TRBV29-1; CDR3nt: TGCAGCGTTGACGCGACTTGGACACCGCAAGAGACCCAGTACTTC; CDR3aa: CSVDATWTPQETQYF
j_gene: TRBJ2-7; abundance: once; len: 14; d_gene: TRBD1; v_gene: TRBV5-6; CDR3nt: TGTGCCAGCAGCGACAGGGTAGGACCCTACGAGCAGTACTTC; CDR3aa: CASSDRVGPYEQYF
j_gene: TRBJ1-5; abundance: many; len: 15; d_gene: NA; v_gene: TRBV19; CDR3nt: TGTGCCAGTAGTATGTCAACAGGAGGCAATCAGCCCCAGCATTTT; CDR3aa: CASSMSTGGNQPQHF
j_gene: TRBJ1-1; abundance: NA; len: 14; d_gene: NA; v_gene: TRBV27; CDR3nt: TGTGCCAGCAGGACGACGGGACAGAACACTGAAGCTTTCTTT; CDR3aa: CASRTTGQNTEAFF
j_gene: TRBJ1-3; abundance: NA; len: 15; d_gene: NA; v_gene: TRBV18; CDR3nt: TGTGCCAGCTCACCAGCCCCAGGAGGTGGAAACACCATATATTTT; CDR3aa: CASSPAPGGGNTIYF
j_gene: TRBJ1-4; abundance: NA; len: 16; d_gene: NA; v_gene: TRBV7-9; CDR3nt: TGTGCCAGCAGCCCCCACGGGCAGGGGAGGGCTGAAAAACTGTTTTTT; CDR3aa: CASSPHGQGRAEKLFF
j_gene: TRBJ2-1; abundance: NA; len: 16; d_gene: TRBD2; v_gene: TRBV4-2; CDR3nt: TGTGCCAGCAGCCAAGACTCAGCGGGAGGCTACAATGAGCAGTTCTTC; CDR3aa: CASSQDSAGGYNEQFF
j_gene: TRBJ1-1; abundance: NA; len: 13; d_gene: TRBD1; v_gene: TRBV11-3; CDR3nt: TGTGCCAGCAGTTCAGGGGGGGAAACTGAAGCTTTCTTT; CDR3aa: CASSSGGETEAFF
j_gene: TRBJ2-1; abundance: NA; len: 15; d_gene: NA; v_gene: TRBV9; CDR3nt: TGTGCCAGCAGCGTAGATGGGGACCCGATCGATGAGCAGTTCTTC; CDR3aa: CASSVDGDPIDEQFF
j_gene: TRBJ2-1; abundance: NA; len: 15; d_gene: TRBD2; v_gene: TRBV11-3; CDR3nt: TGTGCCAGCAGCCTAGGGCTAGCGGACTACAATGAGCAGTTCTTC; CDR3aa: CASSLGLADYNEQFF
j_gene: TRBJ2-7; abundance: NA; len: 12; d_gene: NA; v_gene: TRBV15; CDR3nt: TGTGCCACCAGCAGAGGGCATTACGAGCAGTACTTC; CDR3aa: CATSRGHYEQYF
j_gene: TRBJ2-7; abundance: NA; len: 15; d_gene: NA; v_gene: TRBV5-1; CDR3nt: TGCGCCAGCAGCTTACAGGGAATTGTCTTTCACGAGCAGTACTTC; CDR3aa: CASSLQGIVFHEQYF
j_gene: TRBJ2-5; abundance: NA; len: 13; d_gene: NA; v_gene: TRBV18; CDR3nt: TGTGCCAGCTCACCACCGTACCAAGAGACCCAGTACTTC; CDR3aa: CASSPPYQETQYF
j_gene: TRBJ2-5; abundance: NA; len: 15; d_gene: TRBD2; v_gene: TRBV4-1; CDR3nt: TGCGCCAGCAGCCTACTAGCGGGAGCTCAAGAGACCCAGTACTTC; CDR3aa: CASSLLAGAQETQYF
j_gene: TRBJ2-7; abundance: NA; len: 13; d_gene: NA; v_gene: TRBV4-1; CDR3nt: TGCGCCAGCAGCCAACTCTTTAGCTACGAGCAGTACTTC; CDR3aa: CASSQLFSYEQYF
j_gene: TRBJ1-1; abundance: few; len: 14; d_gene: NA; v_gene: TRBV6-6; CDR3nt: TGTGCCAGCACCGTAATCAGTGGAGGAACTGAAGCTTTCTTT; CDR3aa: CASTVISGGTEAFF
j_gene: TRBJ1-1; abundance: NA; len: 13; d_gene: NA; v_gene: TRBV15; CDR3nt: TGTGCCACCGGCGACAGCTCAAACACTGAAGCTTTCTTT; CDR3aa: CATGDSSNTEAFF
j_gene: TRBJ2-1; abundance: NA; len: 16; d_gene: TRBD2; v_gene: TRBV2; CDR3nt: TGTGCCAGCAGTCGGGCCGGGACTAGCCCCTACAATGAGCAGTTCTTC; CDR3aa: CASSRAGTSPYNEQFF
j_gene: TRBJ2-1; abundance: NA; len: 15; d_gene: NA; v_gene: TRBV18; CDR3nt: TGTGCCAGCTCACCACCGACAGGCTCCTACAATGAGCAGTTCTTC; CDR3aa: CASSPPTGSYNEQFF
j_gene: TRBJ2-7; abundance: NA; len: 15; d_gene: TRBD1; v_gene: TRBV6-5; CDR3nt: TGTGCCAGCAGGAATAGGGGCGGGACAGGGAACGAGCAGTACTTC; CDR3aa: CASRNRGGTGNEQYF
j_gene: TRBJ1-2; abundance: few; len: 13; d_gene: NA; v_gene: TRBV27; CDR3nt: TGTGCCAGTAAACTACAGGAGCACTATGGCTACACCTTC; CDR3aa: CASKLQEHYGYTF
j_gene: TRBJ2-7; abundance: NA; len: 15; d_gene: NA; v_gene: TRBV6-1; CDR3nt: TGTGCCAGCAGGAGTAGGGGACAATTCCCCTACGAGCAGTACTTC; CDR3aa: CASRSRGQFPYEQYF
j_gene: TRBJ2-7; abundance: NA; len: 14; d_gene: NA; v_gene: TRBV15; CDR3nt: TGTGCCACCAGCGTCCAGACCCAATGGGACGAGCAGTACTTC; CDR3aa: CATSVQTQWDEQYF
j_gene: TRBJ1-2; abundance: many; len: 14; d_gene: NA; v_gene: TRBV30; CDR3nt: TGTGCCTGGAACATGGACCTTCTTCGGGGCGGCTACACCTTC; CDR3aa: CAWNMDLLRGGYTF
j_gene: TRBJ2-7; abundance: once; len: 12; d_gene: NA; v_gene: TRBV7-9; CDR3nt: TGTGCCAGCAGCCAAGGGAGTGGCGAGCAGTACTTC; CDR3aa: CASSQGSGEQYF
j_gene: TRBJ2-3; abundance: NA; len: 18; d_gene: TRBD1; v_gene: TRBV5-1; CDR3nt: TGCGCCAGCAGCTTGGGGCGGACAGGGTTCACTAGCACAGATACGCAGTATTTT; CDR3aa: CASSLGRTGFTSTDTQYF
j_gene: TRBJ2-7; abundance: NA; len: 14; d_gene: NA; v_gene: TRBV16; CDR3nt: TGTGCCAGCAGCCAGTTGGACGGGGCCTACGAGCAGTACTTC; CDR3aa: CASSQLDGAYEQYF
j_gene: TRBJ2-3; abundance: NA; len: 16; d_gene: NA; v_gene: TRBV7-2; CDR3nt: TGTGCCAGCAGCACCACGCTACTAGTAATCACAGATACGCAGTATTTT; CDR3aa: CASSTTLLVITDTQYF
j_gene: TRBJ1-2; abundance: NA; len: 15; d_gene: NA; v_gene: TRBV7-2; CDR3nt: TGTGCCAGCAGCTCTTACCTGGACAGCAACTATGGCTACACCTTC; CDR3aa: CASSSYLDSNYGYTF
j_gene: TRBJ2-7; abundance: NA; len: 14; d_gene: NA; v_gene: TRBV5-1; CDR3nt: TGCGCCAGCAGATCAGACGTCAGGGCTGGCGAGCAGTACTTC; CDR3aa: CASRSDVRAGEQYF
j_gene: TRBJ1-4; abundance: many; len: 14; d_gene: NA; v_gene: TRBV27; CDR3nt: TGTGCCAGCAGTTTAATCGTGGGCGGTGAAAAACTGTTTTTT; CDR3aa: CASSLIVGGEKLFF
j_gene: TRBJ2-2; abundance: NA; len: 22; d_gene: NA; v_gene: TRBV4-1; CDR3nt: TGCGCCAGCAGCCAACGGGATCTTCGGGGAGCTTTAATTATACCGAACACCGGGGAGCTGTTTTTT; CDR3aa: CASSQRDLRGALIIPNTGELFF
j_gene: TRBJ2-5; abundance: once; len: 16; d_gene: NA; v_gene: TRBV6-1; CDR3nt: TGTGCCAGCAGGGAATGTTGGGTCCTTAGCCAAGAGACCCAGTACTTC; CDR3aa: CASRECWVLSQETQYF
j_gene: TRBJ2-5; abundance: NA; len: 19; d_gene: TRBD2; v_gene: TRBV10-2; CDR3nt: TGCGCCAGCAGTGAGTCCGCATCGTCACTAGCGGGATTGGGAGAGACCCAGTACTTC; CDR3aa: CASSESASSLAGLGETQYF
j_gene: TRBJ1-5; abundance: NA; len: 16; d_gene: NA; v_gene: TRBV15; CDR3nt: TGTGCCACCAGCCCCTCCCGGGGGTATAGCAATCAGCCCCAGCATTTT; CDR3aa: CATSPSRGYSNQPQHF
j_gene: TRBJ2-5; abundance: few; len: 17; d_gene: TRBD2; v_gene: TRBV5-1; CDR3nt: TGCGCCAGCAGCCGAAAACATAGCGGGAACGGGGCGGAGACCCAGTACTTC; CDR3aa: CASSRKHSGNGAETQYF
j_gene: TRBJ2-1; abundance: many; len: 15; d_gene: TRBD2; v_gene: TRBV5-6; CDR3nt: TGTGCCAGCAGCTCGAGGACTAGCGGGAGACATGAGCAGTTCTTC; CDR3aa: CASSSRTSGRHEQFF
j_gene: TRBJ1-4; abundance: NA; len: 13; d_gene: NA; v_gene: TRBV28; CDR3nt: TGTGCCAGTTGCCTGGGCAGTGAGGAAAAACTGTTTTTT; CDR3aa: CASCLGSEEKLFF
j_gene: TRBJ2-3; abundance: few; len: 14; d_gene: TRBD2; v_gene: TRBV6-1; CDR3nt: TGTGCCAGCAGCGTAGCGGGATCCACAGATACGCAGTATTTT; CDR3aa: CASSVAGSTDTQYF
j_gene: TRBJ1-5; abundance: NA; len: 16; d_gene: NA; v_gene: TRBV6-1; CDR3nt: TGTGCCAGCAGTGCCCAGGGAGGTTATAGCAATCAGCCCCAGCATTTT; CDR3aa: CASSAQGGYSNQPQHF
j_gene: TRBJ1-3; abundance: NA; len: 15; d_gene: TRBD1; v_gene: TRBV5-4; CDR3nt: TGTGCCAGCAGCTTGCCGGACAGGGGTTTAAACACCATATATTTT; CDR3aa: CASSLPDRGLNTIYF
j_gene: TRBJ2-2; abundance: NA; len: 15; d_gene: TRBD2; v_gene: TRBV27; CDR3nt: TGTGCCACCTGGGAAGCGGGGTCGAACACCGGGGAGCTGTTTTTT; CDR3aa: CATWEAGSNTGELFF
j_gene: TRBJ2-7; abundance: NA; len: 12; d_gene: NA; v_gene: TRBV25-1; CDR3nt: TGTGCCAGCAGTGATATCTCCTACGAGCAGTACTTC; CDR3aa: CASSDISYEQYF